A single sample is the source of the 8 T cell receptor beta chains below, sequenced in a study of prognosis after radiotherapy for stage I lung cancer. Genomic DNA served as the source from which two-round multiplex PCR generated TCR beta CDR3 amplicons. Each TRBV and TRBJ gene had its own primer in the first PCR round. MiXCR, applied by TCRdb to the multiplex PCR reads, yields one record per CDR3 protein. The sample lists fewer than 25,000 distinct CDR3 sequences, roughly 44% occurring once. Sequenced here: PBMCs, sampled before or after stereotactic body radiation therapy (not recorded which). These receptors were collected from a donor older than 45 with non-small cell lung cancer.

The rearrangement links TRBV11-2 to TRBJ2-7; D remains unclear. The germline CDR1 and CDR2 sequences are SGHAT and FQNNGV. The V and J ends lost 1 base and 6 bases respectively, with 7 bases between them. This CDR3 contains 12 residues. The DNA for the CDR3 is TGTGCCAGCAGCTTAGGTGGAATCGAGCAGTACTTC. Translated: CASSLGGIEQYF.

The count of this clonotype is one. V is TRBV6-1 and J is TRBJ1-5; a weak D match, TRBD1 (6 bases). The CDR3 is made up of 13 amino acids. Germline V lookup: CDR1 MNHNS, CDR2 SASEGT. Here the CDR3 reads CSISVQGSQPQHF. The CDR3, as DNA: TGTTCCATCAGTGTCCAGGGGAGTCAGCCCCAGCATTTT.

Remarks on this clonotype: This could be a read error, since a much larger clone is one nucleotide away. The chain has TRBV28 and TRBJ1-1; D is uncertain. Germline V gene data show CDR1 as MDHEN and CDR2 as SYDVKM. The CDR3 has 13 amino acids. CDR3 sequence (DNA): TGTGTCAGCACCCTAGTGGAGGGTACTGAAGCTTTCTTT. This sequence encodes CVSTLVEGTEAFF.

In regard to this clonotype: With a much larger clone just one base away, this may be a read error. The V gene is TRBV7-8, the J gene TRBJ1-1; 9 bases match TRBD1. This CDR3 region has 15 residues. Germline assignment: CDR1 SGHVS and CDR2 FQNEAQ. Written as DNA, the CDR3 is TGTGCCTGCAGCCTCAGGACAGGGGCGGGTACTGAAGCTTTCTTT. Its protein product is CACSLRTGAGTEAFF. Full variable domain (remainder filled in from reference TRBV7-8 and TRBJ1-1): GAGVSQSPRYKVAKRGQDVALRCDPISGHVSLFWYQQALGQGPEFLTYFQNEAQLDKSGLPSDRFFAERPEGSVSTLKIQRTQQEDSAVYLCACSLRTGAGTEAFFGQGTRLTVV.

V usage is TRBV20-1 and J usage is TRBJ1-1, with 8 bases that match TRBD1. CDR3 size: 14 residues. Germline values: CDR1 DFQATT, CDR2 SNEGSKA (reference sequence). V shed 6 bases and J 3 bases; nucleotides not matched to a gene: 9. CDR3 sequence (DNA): TGCAGTGCCAGAAAAGGACAGGGCCACACTGAAGCTTTCTTT. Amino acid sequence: CSARKGQGHTEAFF.

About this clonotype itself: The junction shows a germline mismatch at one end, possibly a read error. The CDR3 coding sequence is TGTAGTGCTGGACCGGACAGATACACAGATACGCAGTATTTT. As protein: CSAGPDRYTDTQYF. This rearrangement joins TRBV20-1 to TRBJ2-3; maybe TRBD1 (6 bases). The CDR3 spans 14 residues. Germline V gene sequence: CDR1 DFQATT, CDR2 SNEGSKA (reference sequence).

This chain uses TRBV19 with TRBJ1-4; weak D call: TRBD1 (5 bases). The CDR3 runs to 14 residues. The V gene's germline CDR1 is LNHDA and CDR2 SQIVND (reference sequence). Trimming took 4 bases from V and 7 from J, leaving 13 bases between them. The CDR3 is CASSTQGGFEKLFF. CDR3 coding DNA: TGTGCCAGTAGTACTCAGGGAGGCTTTGAAAAACTGTTTTTT.

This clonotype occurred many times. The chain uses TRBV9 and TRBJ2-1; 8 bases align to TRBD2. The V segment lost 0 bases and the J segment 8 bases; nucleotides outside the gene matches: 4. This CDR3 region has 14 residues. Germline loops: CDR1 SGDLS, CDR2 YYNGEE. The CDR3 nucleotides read TGTGCCAGCAGCGTAGGTCAAGCGGGAGATGAGCAGTTCTTC. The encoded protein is CASSVGQAGDEQFF.